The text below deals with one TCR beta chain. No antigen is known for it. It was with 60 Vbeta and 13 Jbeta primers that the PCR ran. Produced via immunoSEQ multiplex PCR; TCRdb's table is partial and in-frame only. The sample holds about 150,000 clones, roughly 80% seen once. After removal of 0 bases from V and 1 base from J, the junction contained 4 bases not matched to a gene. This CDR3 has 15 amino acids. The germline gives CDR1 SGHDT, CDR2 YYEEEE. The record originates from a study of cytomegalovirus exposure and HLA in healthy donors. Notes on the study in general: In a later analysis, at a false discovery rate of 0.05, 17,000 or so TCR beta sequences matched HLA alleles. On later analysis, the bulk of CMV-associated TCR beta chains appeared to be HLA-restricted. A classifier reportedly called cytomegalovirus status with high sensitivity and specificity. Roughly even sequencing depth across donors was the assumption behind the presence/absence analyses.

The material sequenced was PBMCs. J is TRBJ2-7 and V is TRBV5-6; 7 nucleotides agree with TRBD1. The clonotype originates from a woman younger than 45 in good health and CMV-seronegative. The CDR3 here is CASSLVGQPSYEQYF. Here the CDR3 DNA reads TGTGCCAGCAGCTTGGTGGGACAGCCGTCCTACGAGCAGTACTTC. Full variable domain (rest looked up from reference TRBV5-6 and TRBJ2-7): DAGVTQSPTHLIKTRGQQVTLRCSPKSGHDTVSWYQQALGQGPQFIFQYYEEEERQRGNFPDRFSGHQFPNYSSELNVNALLLGDSALYLCASSLVGQPSYEQYFGPGTRLTVT.